The entry below gives a single T cell receptor (beta chain) sequence along with its context. Authors' methods: Counts of nucleated cells, estimated from reference gene primer amplification, were obtained. Sequencing used immunoSEQ multiplex PCR; TCRdb keeps in-frame clones, though not all of them. D and trimming were read from the DNA, whereas the V and J calls and clone size are those reported in that table. The sample has about 200,000 clones, 75% to 90% seen once. This entry is derived from a study of blood T cell repertoires in COVID-19. Study context: The samples span acute and convalescent COVID-19 from the United States, Italy and Spain. T cells, B-cell-depleted T cells, or PBMCs supplied cDNA or gDNA.

This CDR3 has 13 amino acids. Trimming stripped 2 bases from V and 8 bases from J, with 15 bases between. Germline lookup yields CDR1 SQVTM and CDR2 ANQGSEA. One Seattle source followed patients from active infection through their disease course. The V gene is TRBV29-1, the J gene TRBJ1-2, with D possibly matching TRBD1 (6 bases). Input material: peripheral blood. This TCR came from a woman in her 70s with COVID-19, enrolled during active disease. The CDR3 spells CSVEIGQLRGYTF. Written as DNA, the CDR3 is TGCAGCGTTGAAATAGGACAGCTAAGGGGCTACACCTTC.